This TCR beta chain appears in the sequencing data of a study of control samples from healthy donors and cancer patients. This clone was found a few times. CDR1 is LNHDA, CDR2 SQIVND, per germline (reference sequence). Trimming took 6 bases from V and 6 from J; bases not matched to a gene: 15. The length of the CDR3 is 16 residues. Profiled with immunoSEQ multiplex PCR; TCRdb holds only in-frame clones, not every one. The table records about 97,000 clones, about 91% of them present only once. The source is a woman between 18 and 29 years old in good health. The sequenced sample was blood. V gene TRBV19 combines with J gene TRBJ1-1, with 8 positions matching TRBD1. The DNA for the CDR3 is TGTGCCAGTAGATCCCCGTCCTCCCAGGGGGCTTCTGAAGCTTTCTTT. It translates to CASRSPSSQGASEAFF.